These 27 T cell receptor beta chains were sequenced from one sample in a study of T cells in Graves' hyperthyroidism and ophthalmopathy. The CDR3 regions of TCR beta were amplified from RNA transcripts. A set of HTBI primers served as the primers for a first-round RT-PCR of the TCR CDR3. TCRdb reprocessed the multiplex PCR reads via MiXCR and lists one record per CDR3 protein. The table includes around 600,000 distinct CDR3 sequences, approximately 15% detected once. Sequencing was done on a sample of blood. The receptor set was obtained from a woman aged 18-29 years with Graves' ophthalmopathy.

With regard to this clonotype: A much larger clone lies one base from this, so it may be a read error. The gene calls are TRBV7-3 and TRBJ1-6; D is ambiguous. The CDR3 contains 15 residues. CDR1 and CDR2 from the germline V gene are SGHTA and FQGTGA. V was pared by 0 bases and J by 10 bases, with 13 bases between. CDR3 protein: CASSLTPEGGSPLHF. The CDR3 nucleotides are TGTGCCAGCAGCTTAACCCCGGAGGGAGGCTCACCCCTCCACTTT.

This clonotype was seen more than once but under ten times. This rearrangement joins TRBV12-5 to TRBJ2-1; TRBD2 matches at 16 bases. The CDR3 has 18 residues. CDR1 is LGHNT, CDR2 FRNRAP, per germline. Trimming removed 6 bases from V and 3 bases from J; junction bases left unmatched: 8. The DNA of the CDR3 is TGTGCTAGTGGCGCCGGGACTAGCGGGAGGGAGCTCTACAATGAGCAGTTCTTC. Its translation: CASGAGTSGRELYNEQFF.

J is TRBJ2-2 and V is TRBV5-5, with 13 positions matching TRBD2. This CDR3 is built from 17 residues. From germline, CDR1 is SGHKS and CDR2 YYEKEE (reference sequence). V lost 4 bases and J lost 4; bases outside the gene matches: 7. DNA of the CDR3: TGTGCCAGCAGCCTAGGGACTAGCGGGACGGGCACCGGGGAGCTGTTTTTT. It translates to CASSLGTSGTGTGELFF.

The CDR3 DNA follows: TGTGCCAGCAGCCCCCTGACTAGCGGAACAGAGACCCAGTACTTC. Translation: CASSPLTSGTETQYF. J is TRBJ2-5 and V is TRBV14; TRBD2 aligns across 9 bases. CDR1 is SGHDN, CDR2 FVKESK, per germline. The CDR3 contains 15 residues. V trimming: 4 bases; J trimming: 4 bases; junction bases outside the gene matches: 7.

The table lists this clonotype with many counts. The CDR3 sequence is CSAQGLAVTYEQYF. Here the CDR3 DNA reads TGCAGTGCCCAAGGACTAGCCGTAACCTACGAGCAGTACTTC. The rearrangement joins TRBV20-1 to TRBJ2-7, with TRBD2 identical over 8 bases. The J segment lost 2 bases and the V segment lost 6 bases, leaving 9 bases of the junction unmatched. This CDR3 contains 14 residues. Per germline, CDR1 DFQATT and CDR2 SNEGSKA (reference sequence).

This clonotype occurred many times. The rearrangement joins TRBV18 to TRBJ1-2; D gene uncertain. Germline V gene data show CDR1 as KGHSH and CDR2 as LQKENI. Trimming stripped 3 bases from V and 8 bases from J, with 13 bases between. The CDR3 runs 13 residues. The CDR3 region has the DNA TGTGCCAGCTCACCCGAGGCAGCTTGGGGCTACACCTTC. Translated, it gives CASSPEAAWGYTF.

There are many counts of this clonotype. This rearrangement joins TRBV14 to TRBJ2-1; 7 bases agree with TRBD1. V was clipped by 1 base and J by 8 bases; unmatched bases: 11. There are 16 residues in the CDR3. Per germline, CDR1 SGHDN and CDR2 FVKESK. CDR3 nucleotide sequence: TGTGCCAGCAGCCAAGTAGGAAGACAGGGTTACGATGAGCAGTTCTTC. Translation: CASSQVGRQGYDEQFF.

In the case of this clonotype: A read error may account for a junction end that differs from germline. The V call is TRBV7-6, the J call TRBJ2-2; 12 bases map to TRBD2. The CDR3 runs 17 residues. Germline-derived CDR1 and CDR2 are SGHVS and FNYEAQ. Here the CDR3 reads CASSPATSGRGTGGLFF. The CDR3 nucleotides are TGTGCCAGCAGCCCCGCGACTAGCGGGAGAGGCACCGGGGGGCTGTTTTTT.

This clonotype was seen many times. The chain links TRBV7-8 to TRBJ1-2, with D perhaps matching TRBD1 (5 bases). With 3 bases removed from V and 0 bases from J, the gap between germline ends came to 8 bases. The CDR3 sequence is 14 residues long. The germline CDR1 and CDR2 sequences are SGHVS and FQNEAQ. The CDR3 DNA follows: TGTGCCAGCAGCTTGGCAGGGACTAACTATGGCTACACCTTC. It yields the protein CASSLAGTNYGYTF.

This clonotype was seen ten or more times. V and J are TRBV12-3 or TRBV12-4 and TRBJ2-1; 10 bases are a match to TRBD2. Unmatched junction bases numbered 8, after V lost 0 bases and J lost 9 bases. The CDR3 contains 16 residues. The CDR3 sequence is CASSLAWASGSFEQFF. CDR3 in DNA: TGTGCCAGCAGTTTAGCGTGGGCTAGCGGGAGTTTTGAGCAGTTCTTC.

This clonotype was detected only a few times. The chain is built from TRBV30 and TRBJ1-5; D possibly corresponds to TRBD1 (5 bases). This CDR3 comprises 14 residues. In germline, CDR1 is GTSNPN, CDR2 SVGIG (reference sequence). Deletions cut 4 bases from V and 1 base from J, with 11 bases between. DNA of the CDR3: TGTGCCTGGACTACCGGGGGGAGCAATCAGCCCCAGCATTTT. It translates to CAWTTGGSNQPQHF.

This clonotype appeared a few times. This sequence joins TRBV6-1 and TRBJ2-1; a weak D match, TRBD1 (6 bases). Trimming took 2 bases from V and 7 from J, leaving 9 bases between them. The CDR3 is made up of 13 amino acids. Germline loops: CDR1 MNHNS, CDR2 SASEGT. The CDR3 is CASSESGTNEQFF. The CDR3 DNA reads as TGTGCCAGCAGTGAATCCGGGACAAATGAGCAGTTCTTC.

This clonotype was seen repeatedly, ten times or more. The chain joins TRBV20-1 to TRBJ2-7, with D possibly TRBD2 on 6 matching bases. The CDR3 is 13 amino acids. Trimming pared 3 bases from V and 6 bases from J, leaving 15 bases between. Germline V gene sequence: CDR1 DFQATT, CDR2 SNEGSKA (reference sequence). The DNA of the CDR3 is TGCAGTGCTAGGGCCCCTACTAGCCGCGAGCAGTACTTC. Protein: CSARAPTSREQYF.

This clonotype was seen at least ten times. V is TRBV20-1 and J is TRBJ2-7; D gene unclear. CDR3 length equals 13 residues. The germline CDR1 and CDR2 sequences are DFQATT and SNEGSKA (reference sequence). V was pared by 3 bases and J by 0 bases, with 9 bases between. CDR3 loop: CSARDLSSYEQYF. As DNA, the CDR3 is TGCAGTGCTAGGGATCTGAGCTCCTACGAGCAGTACTTC.

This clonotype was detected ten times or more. The CDR3 spells CASSQQEYGYTF. Here the CDR3 DNA reads TGTGCCAGCTCACAGCAGGAATATGGCTACACCTTC. The V and J genes are TRBV18 and TRBJ1-2; D gene unclear. The CDR3 contains 12 residues. Germline CDR1 and CDR2: KGHSH and LQKENI. The V end was cut by 4 bases, the J end by 5 bases, with 8 bases between.

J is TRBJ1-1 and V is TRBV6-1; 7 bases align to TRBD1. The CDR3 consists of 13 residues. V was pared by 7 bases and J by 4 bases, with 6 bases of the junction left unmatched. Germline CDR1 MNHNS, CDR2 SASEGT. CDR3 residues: CASTATGTTEAFF. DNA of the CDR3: TGTGCCAGCACTGCGACAGGGACCACTGAAGCTTTCTTT.

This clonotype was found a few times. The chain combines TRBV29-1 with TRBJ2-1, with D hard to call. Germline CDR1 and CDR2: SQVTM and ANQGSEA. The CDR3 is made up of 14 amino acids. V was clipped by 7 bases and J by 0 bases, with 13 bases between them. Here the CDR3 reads CSAKDMISYNEQFF. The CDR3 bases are TGCAGCGCCAAGGATATGATCTCCTACAATGAGCAGTTCTTC.

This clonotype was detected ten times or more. Written as DNA, the CDR3 is TGTGCCAGCAGTTACGGGACAGGTAGCAATCAGCCCCAGCATTTT. Translation: CASSYGTGSNQPQHF. The chain joins TRBV6-1 to TRBJ1-5; TRBD1 matches at 8 bases. V lost 5 bases and J lost 0; bases outside the gene matches: 3. The CDR3 length is 15 residues. Germline V gene data show CDR1 as MNHNS and CDR2 as SASEGT.

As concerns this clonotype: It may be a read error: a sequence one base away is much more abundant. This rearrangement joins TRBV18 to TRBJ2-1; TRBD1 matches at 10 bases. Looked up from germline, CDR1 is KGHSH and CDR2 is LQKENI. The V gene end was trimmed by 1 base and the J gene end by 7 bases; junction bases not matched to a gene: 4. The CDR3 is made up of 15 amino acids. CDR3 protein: CASSPRTGQGNEQFF. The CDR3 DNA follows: TGTGCCAGCTCACCACGAACGGGACAGGGGAATGAGCAGTTCTTC.

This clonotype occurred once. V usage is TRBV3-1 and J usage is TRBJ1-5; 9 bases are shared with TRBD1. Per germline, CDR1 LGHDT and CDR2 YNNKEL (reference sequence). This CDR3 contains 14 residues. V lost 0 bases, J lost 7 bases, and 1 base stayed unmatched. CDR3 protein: CASSQEGQGQPQHF. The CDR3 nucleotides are TGTGCCAGCAGCCAAGAGGGACAGGGACAGCCCCAGCATTTT.

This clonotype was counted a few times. The CDR3 nucleotides are TGTGCCAGCAGCGGATACCTTGGGCAGGTCTCCTACGAGCAGTACTTC. As protein: CASSGYLGQVSYEQYF. This chain links TRBV9 with TRBJ2-7, with no clear D. The CDR3 contains 16 residues. The V end lost 3 bases, the J end lost 0 bases, and 16 bases lay between the germline ends. Germline CDR1 SGDLS, CDR2 YYNGEE.

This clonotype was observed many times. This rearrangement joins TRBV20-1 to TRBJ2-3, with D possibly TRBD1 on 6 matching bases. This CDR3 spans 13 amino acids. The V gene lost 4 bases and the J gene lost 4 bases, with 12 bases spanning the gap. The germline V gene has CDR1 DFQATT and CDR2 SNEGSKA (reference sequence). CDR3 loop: CSAIVGAADTQYF. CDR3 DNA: TGCAGTGCTATCGTGGGGGCCGCAGATACGCAGTATTTT.

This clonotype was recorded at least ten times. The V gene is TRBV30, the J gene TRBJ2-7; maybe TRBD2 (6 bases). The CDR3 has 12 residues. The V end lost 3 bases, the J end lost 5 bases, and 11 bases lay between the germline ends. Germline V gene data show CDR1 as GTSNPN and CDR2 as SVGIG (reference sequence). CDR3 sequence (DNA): TGTGCCTGGAGGGGAGGCCCCCACGAGCAGTACTTC. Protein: CAWRGGPHEQYF.

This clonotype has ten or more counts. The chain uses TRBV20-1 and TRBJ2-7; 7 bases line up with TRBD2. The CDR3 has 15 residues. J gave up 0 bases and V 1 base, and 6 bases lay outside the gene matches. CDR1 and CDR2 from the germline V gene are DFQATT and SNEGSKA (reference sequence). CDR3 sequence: CSARVAGRDSYEQYF. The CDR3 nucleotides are TGCAGTGCTAGAGTTGCAGGGAGGGACTCCTACGAGCAGTACTTC.

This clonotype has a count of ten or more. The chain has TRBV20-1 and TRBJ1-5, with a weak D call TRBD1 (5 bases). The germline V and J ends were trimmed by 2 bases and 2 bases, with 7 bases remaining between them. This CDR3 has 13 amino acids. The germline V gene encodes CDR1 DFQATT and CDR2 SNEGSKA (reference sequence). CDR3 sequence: CSARQGGNQPQHF. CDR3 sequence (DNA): TGCAGTGCTAGACAGGGTGGCAATCAGCCCCAGCATTTT.

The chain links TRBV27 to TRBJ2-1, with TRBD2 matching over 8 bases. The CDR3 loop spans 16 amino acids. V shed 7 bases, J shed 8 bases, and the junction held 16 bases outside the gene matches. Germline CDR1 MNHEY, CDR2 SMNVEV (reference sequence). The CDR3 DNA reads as TGTGCCAGCAATATTATCCGGCGGGGGGCTGGGGATGAGCAGTTCTTC. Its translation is CASNIIRRGAGDEQFF.

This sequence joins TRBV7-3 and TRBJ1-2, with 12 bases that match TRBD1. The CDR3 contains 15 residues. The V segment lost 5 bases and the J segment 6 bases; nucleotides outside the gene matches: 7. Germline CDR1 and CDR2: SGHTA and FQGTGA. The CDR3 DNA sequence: TGTGCCAGCAGCCCCGGGACAGGGGGCGCAGATGGCTACACCTTC. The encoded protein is CASSPGTGGADGYTF.